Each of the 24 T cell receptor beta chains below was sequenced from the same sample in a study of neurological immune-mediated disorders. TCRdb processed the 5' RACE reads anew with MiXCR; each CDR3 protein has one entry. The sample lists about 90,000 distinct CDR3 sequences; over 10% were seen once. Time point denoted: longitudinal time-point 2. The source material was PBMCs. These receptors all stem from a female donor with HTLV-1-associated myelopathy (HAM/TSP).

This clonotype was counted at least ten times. CDR3 in amino acids: CASSLAPGEASSGANVLTF. CDR3 bases: TGCGCCAGCAGCCTTGCCCCGGGGGAGGCCTCCTCTGGGGCCAACGTCCTGACTTTC. The chain carries TRBV4-1 and TRBJ2-6, with a weak D call TRBD2 (6 bases). Germline V CDR1 and CDR2: MGHRA, YSYEKL. The CDR3 has 19 amino acids. V dropped 4 bases and J dropped 0 bases, with 19 bases sitting between them.

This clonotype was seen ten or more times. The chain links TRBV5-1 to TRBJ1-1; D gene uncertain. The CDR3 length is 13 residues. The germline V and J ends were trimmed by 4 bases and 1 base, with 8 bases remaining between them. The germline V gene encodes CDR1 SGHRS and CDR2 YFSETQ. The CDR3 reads CASSPYRNTEAFF. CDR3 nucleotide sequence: TGCGCCAGCAGCCCCTACAGGAACACTGAAGCTTTCTTT.

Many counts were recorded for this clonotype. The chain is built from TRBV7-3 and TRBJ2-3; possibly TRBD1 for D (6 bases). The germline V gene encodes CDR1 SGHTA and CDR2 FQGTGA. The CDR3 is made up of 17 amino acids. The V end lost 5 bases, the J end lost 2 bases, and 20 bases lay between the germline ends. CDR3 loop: CASSLIDRPGSTDTQYF. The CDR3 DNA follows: TGTGCCAGCAGCCTCATCGACAGGCCTGGGTCCACAGATACGCAGTATTTT.

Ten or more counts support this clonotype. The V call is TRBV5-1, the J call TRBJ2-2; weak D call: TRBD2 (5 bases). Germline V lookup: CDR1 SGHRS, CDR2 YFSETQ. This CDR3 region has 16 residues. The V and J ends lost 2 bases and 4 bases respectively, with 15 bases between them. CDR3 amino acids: CASSFSNSAGTGELFF. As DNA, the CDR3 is TGCGCCAGCAGCTTCAGTAACTCTGCGGGCACCGGGGAGCTGTTTTTT.

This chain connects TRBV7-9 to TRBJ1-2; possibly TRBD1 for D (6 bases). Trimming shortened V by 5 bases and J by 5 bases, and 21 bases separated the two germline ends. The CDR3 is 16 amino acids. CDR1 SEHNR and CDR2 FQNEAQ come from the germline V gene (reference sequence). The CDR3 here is CASSRTGTGKGYGYTF. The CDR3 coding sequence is TGTGCCAGCAGCCGGACGGGTACAGGGAAGGGATATGGCTACACCTTC.

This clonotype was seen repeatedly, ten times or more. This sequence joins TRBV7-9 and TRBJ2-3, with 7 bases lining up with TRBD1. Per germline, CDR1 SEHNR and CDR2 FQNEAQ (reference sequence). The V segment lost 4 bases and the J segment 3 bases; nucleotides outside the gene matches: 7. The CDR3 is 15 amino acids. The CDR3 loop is CASSSGTGETDTQYF. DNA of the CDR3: TGTGCCAGCAGCTCGGGAACAGGGGAGACAGATACGCAGTATTTT.

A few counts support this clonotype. The CDR3 DNA reads as TGTGCCAGCAGCACTCTAGCGGGGGGGCCTGGCAATGAGCAGTTCTTC. Protein: CASSTLAGGPGNEQFF. This rearrangement joins TRBV3-1 to TRBJ2-1, with TRBD2 identical over 12 bases. Per germline, CDR1 LGHDT and CDR2 YNNKEL (reference sequence). The CDR3 contains 16 residues. V lost 5 bases and J lost 6; bases outside the gene matches: 8.

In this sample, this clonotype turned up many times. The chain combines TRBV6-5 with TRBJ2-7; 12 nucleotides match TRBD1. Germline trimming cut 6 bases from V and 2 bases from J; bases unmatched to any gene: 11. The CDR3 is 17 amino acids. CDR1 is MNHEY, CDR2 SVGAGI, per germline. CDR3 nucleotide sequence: TGTGCCAGCAGCCCCTCGGGACAGGGGGCACCTCCCTACGAGCAGTACTTC. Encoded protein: CASSPSGQGAPPYEQYF.

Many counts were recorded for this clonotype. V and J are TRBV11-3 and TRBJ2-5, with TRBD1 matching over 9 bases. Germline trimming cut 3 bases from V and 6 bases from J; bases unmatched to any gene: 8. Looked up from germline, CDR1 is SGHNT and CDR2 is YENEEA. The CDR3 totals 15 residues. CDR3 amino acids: CASSFGYRGRQTQYF. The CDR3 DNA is TGTGCCAGCAGCTTCGGTTACAGGGGGCGGCAGACCCAGTACTTC. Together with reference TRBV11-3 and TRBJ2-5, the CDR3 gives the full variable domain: EAGVVQSPRYKIIEKKQPVAFWCNPISGHNTLYWYLQNLGQGPELLIRYENEEAVDDSQLPKDRFSAERLKGVDSTLKIQPAELGDSAVYLCASSFGYRGRQTQYFGPGTRLLVL.

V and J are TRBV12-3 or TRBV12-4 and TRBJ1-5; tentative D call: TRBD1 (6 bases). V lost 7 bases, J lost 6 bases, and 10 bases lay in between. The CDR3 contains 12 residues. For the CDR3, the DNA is TGTGCCAGCAAGGGGGGCCGTCAGCCCCAGCATTTT. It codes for CASKGGRQPQHF.

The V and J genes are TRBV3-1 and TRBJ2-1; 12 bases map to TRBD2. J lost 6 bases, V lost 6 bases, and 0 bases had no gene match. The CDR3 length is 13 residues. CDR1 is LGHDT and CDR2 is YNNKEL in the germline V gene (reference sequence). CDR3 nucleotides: TGTGCCAGCAGGACTAGCGGGGGCAATGAGCAGTTCTTC. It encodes CASRTSGGNEQFF.

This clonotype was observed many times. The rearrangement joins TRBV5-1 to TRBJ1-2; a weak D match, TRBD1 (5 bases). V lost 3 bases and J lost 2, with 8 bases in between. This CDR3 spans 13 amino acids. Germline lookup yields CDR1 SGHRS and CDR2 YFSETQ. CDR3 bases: TGCGCCAGCAGCTCTGGGGGAAACTATGGCTACACCTTC. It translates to CASSSGGNYGYTF.

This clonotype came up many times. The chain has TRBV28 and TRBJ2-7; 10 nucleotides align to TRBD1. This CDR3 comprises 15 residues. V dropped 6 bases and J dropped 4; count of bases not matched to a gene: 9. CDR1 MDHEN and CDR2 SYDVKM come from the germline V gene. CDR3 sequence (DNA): TGTGCCAGCAGGTCCGGGACAGGGGTTTCGTACGAGCAGTACTTC. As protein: CASRSGTGVSYEQYF.

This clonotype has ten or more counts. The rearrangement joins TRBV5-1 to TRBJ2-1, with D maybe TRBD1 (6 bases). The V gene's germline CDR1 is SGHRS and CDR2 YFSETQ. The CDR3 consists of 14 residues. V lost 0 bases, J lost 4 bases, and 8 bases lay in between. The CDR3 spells CASSLGQGYNEQFF. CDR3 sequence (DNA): TGCGCCAGCAGCTTGGGGCAGGGGTACAATGAGCAGTTCTTC.

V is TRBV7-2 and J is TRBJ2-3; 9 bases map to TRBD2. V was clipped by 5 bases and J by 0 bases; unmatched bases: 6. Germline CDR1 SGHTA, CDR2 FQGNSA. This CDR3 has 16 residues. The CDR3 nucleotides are TGTGCCAGCAGCCCGGGACTAGCAACGAGCACAGATACGCAGTATTTT. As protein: CASSPGLATSTDTQYF.

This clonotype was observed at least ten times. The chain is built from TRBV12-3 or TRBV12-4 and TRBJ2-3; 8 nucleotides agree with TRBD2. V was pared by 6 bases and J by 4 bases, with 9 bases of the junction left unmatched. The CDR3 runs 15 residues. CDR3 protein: CASSPGGLGADTQYF. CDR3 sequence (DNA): TGTGCCAGCAGCCCCGGGGGACTAGGGGCAGATACGCAGTATTTT.

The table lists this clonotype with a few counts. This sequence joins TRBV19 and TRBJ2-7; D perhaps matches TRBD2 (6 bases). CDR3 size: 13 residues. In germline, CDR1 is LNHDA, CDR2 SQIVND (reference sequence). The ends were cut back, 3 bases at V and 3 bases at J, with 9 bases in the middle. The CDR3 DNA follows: TGTGCCAGTAGTATGGAGGGTTTCTACGAGCAGTACTTC. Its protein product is CASSMEGFYEQYF.

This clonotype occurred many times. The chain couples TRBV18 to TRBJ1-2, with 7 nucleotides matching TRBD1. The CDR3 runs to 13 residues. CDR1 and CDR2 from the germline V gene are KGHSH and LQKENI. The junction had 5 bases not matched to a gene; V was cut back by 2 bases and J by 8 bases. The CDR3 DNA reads TGTGCCAGCTCACCAGACAGGGTTAACGGCTACACCTTC. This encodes CASSPDRVNGYTF.

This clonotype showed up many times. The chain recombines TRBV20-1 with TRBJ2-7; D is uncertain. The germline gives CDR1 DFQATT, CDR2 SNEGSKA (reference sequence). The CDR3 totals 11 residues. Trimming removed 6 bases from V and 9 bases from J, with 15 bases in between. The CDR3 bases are TGCAGTGCATTAGGGCGCGCGGTGCAGTACTTC. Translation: CSALGRAVQYF.

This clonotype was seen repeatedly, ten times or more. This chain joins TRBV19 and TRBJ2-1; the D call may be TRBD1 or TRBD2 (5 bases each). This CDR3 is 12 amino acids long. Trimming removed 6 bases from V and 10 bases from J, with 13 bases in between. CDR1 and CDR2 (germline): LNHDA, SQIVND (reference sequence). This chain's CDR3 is CASSPTGLEQFF. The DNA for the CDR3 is TGTGCCAGTAGCCCTACGGGGCTAGAGCAGTTCTTC.

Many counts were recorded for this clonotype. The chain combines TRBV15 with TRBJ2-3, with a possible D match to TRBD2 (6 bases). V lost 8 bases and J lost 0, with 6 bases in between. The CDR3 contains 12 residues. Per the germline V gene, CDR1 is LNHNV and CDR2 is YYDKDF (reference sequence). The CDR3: CATGGSTDTQYF. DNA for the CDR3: TGTGCCACCGGGGGGAGCACAGATACGCAGTATTTT. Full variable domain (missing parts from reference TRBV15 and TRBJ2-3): DAMVIQNPRYQVTQFGKPVTLSCSQTLNHNVMYWYQQKSSQAPKLLFHYYDKDFNNEADTPDNFQSRRPNTSFCFLDIRSPGLGDTAMYLCATGGSTDTQYFGPGTRLTVL.

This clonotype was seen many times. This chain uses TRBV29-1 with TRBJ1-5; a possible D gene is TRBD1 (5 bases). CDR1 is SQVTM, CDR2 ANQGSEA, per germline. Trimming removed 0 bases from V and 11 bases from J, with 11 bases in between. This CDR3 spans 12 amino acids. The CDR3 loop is CSVEEGRGAQHF. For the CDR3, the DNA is TGCAGCGTTGAAGAGGGCCGGGGGGCCCAGCATTTT.

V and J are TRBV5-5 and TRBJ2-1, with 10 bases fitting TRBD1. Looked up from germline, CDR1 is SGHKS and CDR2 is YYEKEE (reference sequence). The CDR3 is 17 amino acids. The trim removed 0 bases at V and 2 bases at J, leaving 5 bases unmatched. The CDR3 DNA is TGTGCCAGCAGCTTGGTGACAGGGGGCTTCGCCTACAATGAGCAGTTCTTC. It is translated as CASSLVTGGFAYNEQFF.

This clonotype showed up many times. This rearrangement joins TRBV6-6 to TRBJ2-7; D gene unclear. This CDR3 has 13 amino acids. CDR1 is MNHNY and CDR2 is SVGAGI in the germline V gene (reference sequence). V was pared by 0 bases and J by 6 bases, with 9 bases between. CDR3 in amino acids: CASSYSSNAEQYF. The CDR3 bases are TGTGCCAGCAGTTACTCGTCGAATGCCGAGCAGTACTTC.